This TCR delta chain was recorded in a study of γδ T cells in repeated Plasmodium falciparum infection. Study-level information: Timepoints: baseline, immediately before selected infections, and 21 days after every infection.

Vgamma9/Vdelta2+ and Vdelta2-negative gammadelta T cells were flow-sorted from PBMC for bulk sequencing. Study results and caveats: Repeated controlled infections reportedly drove waves of new clonotype selection in Vdelta2-negative, mostly Vdelta1+, gammadelta repertoires. Malian children's Vdelta2-negative repertoires appeared more expanded and less diverse than Australians'.

TRG and TRD sequences were obtained from every sorted gammadelta sample. TCRdb repeated clone calling on the multiplex PCR reads with CATT. The sample consists of around 50,000 delta-chain clones, 1.6% of them appearing once. Germline assignment: CDR1 TSWWSYY and CDR2 QGS. CDR3 size: 22 residues. On this clone itself: The antigen is undetermined. The protein that TCRdb holds for this DNA derives from a much larger clone and differs from the translated DNA at residue 20, which likely indicates a read error; the protein shown here is translated from the DNA.

The J gene is TRDJ1, the V gene TRDV1; 12 bases line up with TRDD3. The sequenced sample was gamma-delta T cells from blood. This clonotype was sampled from a pool of human donors (malaria-infected and uninfected, not separated). CDR3 sequence: CALGETFGSYEEAGGYADKPIF. The CDR3 nucleotides read TGTGCTCTTGGGGAAACCTTTGGTTCCTACGAAGAGGCTGGGGGATACGCCGATAAACCCATCTTT.